Listed here are 15 T cell receptor beta chains from one sample, sequenced in a study of T cells after yellow fever vaccination. TCRdb re-called the 5' RACE reads with MiXCR, one entry per CDR3 protein. Here the sample spans 120,000 or so distinct CDR3 sequences, approximately 14% being singletons. The input for sequencing was CD8+ T cells sorted from PBMCs, taken 5 days after the yellow fever booster vaccination. Receptor source: a man younger than 30 who received the YFV17D yellow fever vaccine.

For this clonotype: This likely comes from a read error, as the CDR3 has no conserved phenylalanine or tryptophan at its end. CDR3: CASRGAGGKKTQYI. As DNA, the CDR3 is TGTGCCAGCAGAGGTGCGGGGGGGAAAAAGACCCAGTACATC. The gene calls are TRBV27 and TRBJ2-5; 9 nucleotides line up with TRBD2. Germline V gene sequence: CDR1 MNHEY, CDR2 SMNVEV (reference sequence). The CDR3 totals 14 residues. Unmatched junction bases numbered 8, after V lost 6 bases and J lost 6 bases.

This sequence joins TRBV4-3 and TRBJ2-3; 10 positions agree with TRBD2. J was trimmed by 8 bases and V by 2 bases; bases with no gene match: 7. Per germline, CDR1 LGHNA and CDR2 YSLEER. The CDR3 contains 15 residues. Written as DNA, the CDR3 is TGCGCCAGCAGCCAATGGACTAGCGGAAAGGGTACGCAGTATTTT. Protein: CASSQWTSGKGTQYF.

V gene TRBV6-5 combines with J gene TRBJ2-3; D is unclear. Germline CDR1 and CDR2: MNHEY and SVGAGI. The CDR3 consists of 15 residues. The V gene lost 0 bases and the J gene lost 4 bases, with 11 bases spanning the gap. The CDR3 here is CASSYSTPSPDTQYF. CDR3 nucleotides: TGTGCCAGCAGTTACTCGACTCCCAGTCCAGATACGCAGTATTTT.

Ten or more counts support this clonotype. The chain couples TRBV4-3 to TRBJ2-3, with a tentative D call TRBD2 (7 bases). This CDR3 has 17 residues. Germline CDR1 is LGHNA and CDR2 is YSLEER. V was trimmed by 1 base and J by 2 bases, leaving 16 bases between them. Written as DNA, the CDR3 is TGCGCCAGCAGCCAAGGTTCTGCGGGGGCTTACACAGATACGCAGTATTTT. Amino acid sequence: CASSQGSAGAYTDTQYF.

The chain couples TRBV30 to TRBJ1-2, with D perhaps matching TRBD1 (6 bases). The CDR3 extends over 14 amino acids. CDR1 is GTSNPN and CDR2 is SVGIG in the germline V gene (reference sequence). Trimming left V 2 bases short and J 6 bases short, with 16 bases between. The CDR3 nucleotides are TGTGCCTGGAGTATAGGACCCAGGGGCCATGGCTACACCTTC. It encodes CAWSIGPRGHGYTF. Variable domain in full (rest from reference TRBV30 and TRBJ1-2): SQTIHQWPATLVQPVGSPLSLECTVEGTSNPNLYWYRQAAGRGLQLLFYSVGIGQISSEVPQNLSASRPQDRQFILSSKKLLLSDSGFYLCAWSIGPRGHGYTFGSGTRLTVV.

V usage is TRBV5-1 and J usage is TRBJ1-5; 7 bases agree with TRBD1. The junction had 3 bases not matched to a gene; V was cut back by 1 base and J by 2 bases. The CDR3 runs to 15 residues. From germline, CDR1 is SGHRS and CDR2 YFSETQ. CDR3 sequence (DNA): TGCGCCAGCAGCTTGAGGGGGCAGGGCAATCAGCCCCAGCATTTT. Translated, it gives CASSLRGQGNQPQHF.

In this sample, this clonotype turned up a few times. J is TRBJ2-7 and V is TRBV12-5, with D unclear. V gave up 3 bases and J gave up 0 bases, with 24 bases separating them. CDR1 and CDR2 (germline): LGHNT, FRNRAP. There are 19 residues in the CDR3. CDR3 region: CASGFLLSSTPENSYEQYF. The DNA of the CDR3 is TGTGCTAGTGGTTTTCTTCTCTCATCAACGCCGGAGAACTCCTACGAGCAGTACTTC.

This clonotype has only a few counts. The chain recombines TRBV29-1 with TRBJ2-3, with 11 bases matching TRBD2. CDR1 is SQVTM, CDR2 ANQGSEA, per germline. CDR3 length equals 14 residues. V lost 5 bases and J lost 3; bases outside the gene matches: 4. CDR3: CSVTGLAATDTQYF. The DNA of the CDR3 is TGCAGCGTTACGGGACTAGCGGCAACAGATACGCAGTATTTT.

This clonotype has more than one count but fewer than ten. The chain recombines TRBV12-3 or TRBV12-4 with TRBJ1-1; no clear D. Trimming shortened V by 8 bases and J by 4 bases, and 11 bases separated the two germline ends. The CDR3 is 12 amino acids. Written as DNA, the CDR3 is TGTGCCAGCCTCCAACGGGGCACTGAAGCTTTCTTT. Translating it yields CASLQRGTEAFF.

This clonotype showed up just a few times. The chain is built from TRBV5-1 and TRBJ1-1, with D unclear. With 3 bases removed from V and 3 bases from J, the gap between germline ends came to 15 bases. The CDR3 consists of 15 residues. CDR1 and CDR2 from the germline V gene are SGHRS and YFSETQ. CDR3 loop: CASSSVRLGDTEAFF. CDR3 nucleotide sequence: TGCGCCAGCAGCTCAGTCCGTCTGGGAGACACTGAAGCTTTCTTT.

The chain employs TRBV6-2 or TRBV6-3 and TRBJ2-1, with TRBD2 identical over 12 bases. Germline V gene lookup returns CDR1 MNHEY and CDR2 SVGEGT. The V segment lost 0 bases and the J segment 1 base; nucleotides outside the gene matches: 7. The CDR3 runs 19 residues. The CDR3 DNA sequence: TGTGCCAGCAGTTACTCGCCTAGCGGGGGGGCGGGGTCCTACAATGAGCAGTTCTTC. The encoded protein is CASSYSPSGGAGSYNEQFF.

This clonotype was picked up a small number of times. The chain combines TRBV6-2 or TRBV6-3 with TRBJ2-3, with 11 bases identical to TRBD2. Germline CDR1 and CDR2: MNHEY and SVGEGT. V lost 2 bases and J lost 4; bases outside the gene matches: 2. The CDR3 spans 15 residues. CDR3 sequence (DNA): TGTGCCAGCAGTTACGGGACTAGCGGTTCAGATACGCAGTATTTT. Encoded protein: CASSYGTSGSDTQYF.

The rearrangement joins TRBV24-1 to TRBJ2-2; TRBD1 aligns across 9 bases. With 4 bases clipped from V and 0 bases from J, the junction kept 2 bases outside the gene matches. This CDR3 has 16 amino acids. Looked up from germline, CDR1 is KGHDR and CDR2 is SFDVKD. CDR3 DNA: TGTGCCACCAGTGAACACAGGGGGCCGAACACCGGGGAGCTGTTTTTT. Translation: CATSEHRGPNTGELFF.

This clonotype was observed many times. This chain links TRBV6-1 with TRBJ2-1, with D possibly being TRBD1 or TRBD2 (5 bases each). The V gene's germline CDR1 is MNHNS and CDR2 SASEGT. V shed 7 bases and J shed 13 bases, with 11 bases lying between them. The CDR3 totals 10 residues. CDR3 in amino acids: CASKKGSQFF. CDR3 nucleotide sequence: TGTGCCAGCAAAAAGGGGAGCCAGTTCTTC.

This clonotype was picked up a small number of times. The J gene is TRBJ2-1, the V gene TRBV2, with 9 nucleotides matching TRBD2. The CDR3 length is 15 residues. Germline V gives CDR1 SNHLY, CDR2 FYNNEI. With V trimmed by 8 bases and J by 3 bases, 8 bases remained unmatched. The CDR3 reads CASQLASGVYNEQFF. CDR3 DNA: TGTGCCAGCCAGCTAGCTAGCGGGGTCTACAATGAGCAGTTCTTC.